One sample yielded the 29 T cell receptor beta chains listed below, sequenced in a study of cytomegalovirus exposure and HLA in healthy donors. The PCR had 60 Vbeta and 13 Jbeta primers. Some clones are missing from TCRdb's copy, which holds only in-frame ones; the method was immunoSEQ multiplex PCR. The data hold 210,000 or so clones, with more than 60% observed a single time. Sequenced: PBMCs. These TCRs come from a man between 40 and 49 years old in good health and CMV-seronegative.

The chain combines TRBV9 with TRBJ2-1; D is unclear. From germline, CDR1 is SGDLS and CDR2 YYNGEE. Trimming pared 7 bases from V and 5 bases from J, leaving 7 bases between. The CDR3 loop spans 11 amino acids. The CDR3 protein is CASGRNNEQFF. The DNA of the CDR3 is TGTGCCAGCGGCAGGAACAATGAGCAGTTCTTC.

This chain uses TRBV12-5 with TRBJ2-3; D is uncertain. CDR3 length: 14 amino acids. The germline V gene encodes CDR1 LGHNT and CDR2 FRNRAP. V lost 5 bases to trimming and J lost 4 bases, with 13 bases between them. The DNA for the CDR3 is TGTGCTAGTGGTGCGCTACTTGGGCCAGATACGCAGTATTTT. Amino acids: CASGALLGPDTQYF.

The rearrangement links TRBV2 to TRBJ1-2, with no clear D. Trimming took off 7 bases at V and 2 bases at J, with 11 bases between the two ends. The CDR3 sequence is 13 residues long. Germline V gives CDR1 SNHLY, CDR2 FYNNEI. This chain's CDR3 is CASIVNSNYGYTF. CDR3 DNA: TGTGCCAGCATAGTCAACAGCAACTATGGCTACACCTTC.

The CDR3 region is CASSQLQPFSGANVLTF. In DNA, the CDR3 is TGCGCCAGCAGCCAACTACAGCCCTTCTCTGGGGCCAACGTCCTGACTTTC. This sequence joins TRBV4-3 and TRBJ2-6; D is uncertain. V was cut by 2 bases and J by 0 bases, with 11 bases left in between. The CDR3 is 17 residues long. Germline CDR1 LGHNA, CDR2 YSLEER.

J is TRBJ2-2 and V is TRBV19; D perhaps matches TRBD2 (6 bases). Germline values: CDR1 LNHDA, CDR2 SQIVND (reference sequence). Trimming took off 1 base at V and 7 bases at J, with 7 bases between the two ends. The CDR3 is 13 residues long. CDR3 in amino acids: CASSIVGGGELFF. CDR3 sequence (DNA): TGTGCCAGTAGTATAGTCGGGGGCGGGGAGCTGTTTTTT.

The gene calls are TRBV27 and TRBJ1-4, with 7 nucleotides matching TRBD1. Germline V gene data show CDR1 as MNHEY and CDR2 as SMNVEV (reference sequence). The V segment lost 5 bases and the J segment 0 bases; nucleotides outside the gene matches: 9. CDR3 length: 17 amino acids. DNA of the CDR3: TGTGCCAGCAGTCTATACCGGGACAGTGCAACTAATGAAAAACTGTTTTTT. It encodes CASSLYRDSATNEKLFF.

This rearrangement joins TRBV5-4 to TRBJ1-6, with TRBD1 as a possible D gene (6 bases). Trimming removed 1 base from V and 5 bases from J, with 16 bases in between. CDR3 length equals 17 residues. From germline, CDR1 is SGHNT and CDR2 YYREEE (reference sequence). The CDR3 DNA reads TGTGCCAGCAGCTTGCTAGGCCAGGGGATCGATAATTCACCCCTCCACTTT. It encodes CASSLLGQGIDNSPLHF. Supplemented by reference TRBV5-4 and TRBJ1-6, the full variable domain reads ETGVTQSPTHLIKTRGQQVTLRCSSQSGHNTVSWYQQALGQGPQFIFQYYREEENGRGNFPPRFSGLQFPNYSSELNVNALELDDSALYLCASSLLGQGIDNSPLHFGNGTRLTVT.

V gene TRBV4-1 combines with J gene TRBJ2-7; 9 nucleotides align to TRBD2. V gave up 4 bases and J gave up 2 bases; unmatched junction bases: 3. The CDR3 covers 14 residues. Germline V gene sequence: CDR1 MGHRA, CDR2 YSYEKL. CDR3 loop: CASSPSGAAYEQYF. CDR3 nucleotides: TGCGCCAGCAGCCCTAGCGGGGCGGCCTACGAGCAGTACTTC.

The chain couples TRBV19 to TRBJ2-2; D not certain. The V end was cut by 5 bases, the J end by 5 bases, with 12 bases between. The CDR3 totals 14 residues. Germline V gene data show CDR1 as LNHDA and CDR2 as SQIVND (reference sequence). The CDR3 is CASSPRGRTGELFF. The CDR3 nucleotides are TGTGCCAGTAGTCCCCGTGGCAGAACCGGGGAGCTGTTTTTT.

The chain has TRBV5-1 and TRBJ1-1; D might be TRBD1 (5 bases). CDR3 size: 14 residues. Germline CDR1 SGHRS, CDR2 YFSETQ. The V and J ends lost 5 bases and 4 bases respectively, with 15 bases between them. CDR3 in DNA: TGCGCCAGCAGTTTTTCCGGGGGTGGCACTGAAGCTTTCTTT. Amino acid sequence: CASSFSGGGTEAFF.

V usage is TRBV30 and J usage is TRBJ2-1; 13 positions agree with TRBD2. The germline CDR1 and CDR2 sequences are GTSNPN and SVGIG (reference sequence). V shed 4 bases and J 4 bases; nucleotides not matched to a gene: 16. CDR3 length: 19 residues. CDR3 sequence (DNA): TGTGCCTGGACCCTAGAAGAAATTACTAGCGGGGGGGGGTACAATGAGCAGTTCTTC. This encodes CAWTLEEITSGGGYNEQFF.

This clone was observed a few times. The J gene is TRBJ2-7, the V gene TRBV18, with TRBD2 matching over 13 bases. The CDR3 is made up of 15 amino acids. Germline V gene lookup returns CDR1 KGHSH and CDR2 LQKENI. Trimming took 2 bases from V and 5 from J; bases not matched to a gene: 3. The CDR3 reads CASSPRTSGSNEQYF. The CDR3, as DNA: TGTGCCAGCTCACCAAGGACTAGCGGGAGCAACGAGCAGTACTTC.

This clone was picked up many times. V and J are TRBV4-2 and TRBJ1-2, with 7 bases identical to TRBD1. CDR1 is LGHNA, CDR2 YNFKEQ, per germline. CDR3 length: 15 residues. The J segment lost 2 bases and the V segment lost 4 bases, leaving 7 bases of the junction unmatched. The CDR3 DNA sequence: TGTGCCAGCAGCCGCGCCATACAGGGGAACTATGGCTACACCTTC. This codes for CASSRAIQGNYGYTF.

The chain is built from TRBV7-2 and TRBJ2-7; 9 bases align to TRBD1. Germline trimming cut 4 bases from V and 2 bases from J; bases unmatched to any gene: 6. The CDR3 length is 15 residues. Germline V lookup: CDR1 SGHTA, CDR2 FQGNSA. The CDR3: CASSSQGQGPYEQYF. The CDR3 DNA is TGTGCCAGCAGCTCCCAGGGACAGGGTCCCTACGAGCAGTACTTC. Full variable domain (outside the CDR3, taken from reference TRBV7-2 and TRBJ2-7): GAGVSQSPSNKVTEKGKDVELRCDPISGHTALYWYRQSLGQGLEFLIYFQGNSAPDKSGLPSDRFSAERTGGSVSTLTIQRTQQEDSAVYLCASSSQGQGPYEQYFGPGTRLTVT.

The rearrangement links TRBV7-9 to TRBJ1-2; TRBD1 matches at 9 bases. The junction had 9 bases not matched to a gene; V was cut back by 5 bases and J by 2 bases. This CDR3 spans 16 amino acids. CDR1 is SEHNR and CDR2 is FQNEAQ in the germline V gene (reference sequence). Here the CDR3 DNA reads TGTGCCAGCAGCCAGGGGACAGGGACGGTAAACTATGGCTACACCTTC. Its protein is CASSQGTGTVNYGYTF.

In this sample, this clone turned up a few times. The rearrangement links TRBV18 to TRBJ2-2, with 7 bases lining up with TRBD1. Germline V gene data show CDR1 as KGHSH and CDR2 as LQKENI. Trimming took 3 bases from V and 1 from J; bases not matched to a gene: 2. The CDR3 runs to 15 residues. CDR3 amino acids: CASSPRDRNTGELFF. The CDR3 DNA reads TGTGCCAGCTCACCCCGGGACAGGAACACCGGGGAGCTGTTTTTT.

The chain couples TRBV27 to TRBJ1-2; D ambiguous. Trimming stripped 5 bases from V and 0 bases from J, with 10 bases between. From germline, CDR1 is MNHEY and CDR2 SMNVEV (reference sequence). This CDR3 has 14 residues. The CDR3 nucleotides are TGTGCCAGCAGTCCGAGAAGAGCTAACTATGGCTACACCTTC. It yields the protein CASSPRRANYGYTF.

DNA for the CDR3: TGTGCCAGCAGCTTAGCGCTCCCGGGTTCAGATACGCAGTATTTT. It yields the protein CASSLALPGSDTQYF. V and J are TRBV7-9 and TRBJ2-3; D remains unclear. The germline gives CDR1 SEHNR, CDR2 FQNEAQ (reference sequence). The length of the CDR3 is 15 residues. V shed 0 bases and J shed 4 bases, with 11 bases lying between them.

V is TRBV4-1 and J is TRBJ2-3; 8 bases agree with TRBD1. Germline V gene lookup returns CDR1 MGHRA and CDR2 YSYEKL. The CDR3 loop spans 16 amino acids. Trimming at V came to 0 bases and at J to 6 bases, leaving 8 bases not matched to a gene. CDR3 residues: CASSQEGQGAGDTQYF. The CDR3 region has the DNA TGCGCCAGCAGCCAAGAAGGGCAGGGGGCGGGGGATACGCAGTATTTT.

The chain links TRBV19 to TRBJ2-2; 9 bases line up with TRBD2. Germline V gene data show CDR1 as LNHDA and CDR2 as SQIVND (reference sequence). V gave up 7 bases and J gave up 7 bases; unmatched junction bases: 7. The CDR3 extends over 14 amino acids. The CDR3 loop is CASNVAGVDGELFF. The DNA of the CDR3 is TGTGCCAGTAATGTAGCGGGAGTGGACGGGGAGCTGTTTTTT.

The CDR3 DNA is TGTGCCAGCAGCTGGGGACAGGGATGGTTGACAGATACGCAGTATTTT. Translation: CASSWGQGWLTDTQYF. The chain is built from TRBV7-3 and TRBJ2-3; 9 positions match TRBD1. V shed 4 bases and J 3 bases; nucleotides not matched to a gene: 8. CDR1 and CDR2 (germline): SGHTA, FQGTGA. This CDR3 spans 16 amino acids.

The rearrangement links TRBV18 to TRBJ2-5, with D unclear. The CDR3 has 15 residues. The germline V and J ends were trimmed by 3 bases and 1 base, with 12 bases remaining between them. Germline-derived CDR1 and CDR2 are KGHSH and LQKENI. The CDR3 nucleotides are TGTGCCAGCTCACCCCCCGGGTATCTCCAAGAGACCCAGTACTTC. As protein: CASSPPGYLQETQYF.

The chain's CDR3 is CASSPRPGTEYEQYF. In DNA, the CDR3 is TGTGCCAGCAGCCCGCGCCCCGGGACAGAATACGAGCAGTACTTC. V and J are TRBV5-5 and TRBJ2-7, with 7 positions matching TRBD1. CDR1 SGHKS and CDR2 YYEKEE come from the germline V gene (reference sequence). There are 15 residues in the CDR3. Trimming at V came to 4 bases and at J to 4 bases, leaving 11 bases not matched to a gene.

This chain connects TRBV18 to TRBJ1-2; D is unclear. The CDR3 totals 15 residues. V lost 0 bases, J lost 1 base, and 9 bases lay in between. Germline CDR1 and CDR2: KGHSH and LQKENI. CDR3 in DNA: TGTGCCAGCTCACCACCGGAACGGGGTAACTATGGCTACACCTTC. Protein: CASSPPERGNYGYTF. The full variable domain, with the rest looked up from reference TRBV18 and TRBJ1-2, is NAGVMQNPRHLVRRRGQEARLRCSPMKGHSHVYWYRQLPEEGLKFMVYLQKENIIDESGMPKERFSAEFPKEGPSILRIQQVVRGDSAAYFCASSPPERGNYGYTFGSGTRLTVV.

V and J are TRBV9 and TRBJ2-7, with TRBD2 as a possible D gene (6 bases). Trimming took 4 bases from V and 5 from J, leaving 13 bases between them. The germline V gene has CDR1 SGDLS and CDR2 YYNGEE. The CDR3 consists of 13 residues. CDR3 in amino acids: CASSRSEGNEQYF. CDR3 DNA: TGTGCCAGCAGCCGATCGGAGGGGAACGAGCAGTACTTC.

The rearrangement uses TRBV5-1 and TRBJ1-3; TRBD1 aligns across 9 bases. In germline, CDR1 is SGHRS, CDR2 YFSETQ. V lost 4 bases, J lost 4 bases, and 9 bases stayed unmatched. The CDR3 contains 16 residues. CDR3 DNA: TGCGCCAGCAGCAAAGGAACAGGGGGCGGAGGAAACACCATATATTTT. This gives the protein CASSKGTGGGGNTIYF.

The chain recombines TRBV7-2 with TRBJ1-2; 7 bases agree with TRBD1. V lost 5 bases and J lost 2; bases outside the gene matches: 8. The CDR3 contains 15 residues. Germline V gives CDR1 SGHTA, CDR2 FQGNSA. In DNA form, the CDR3 reads TGTGCCAGCAGCCCCCGGACAGGCAAGAACTATGGCTACACCTTC. Protein: CASSPRTGKNYGYTF.

Only one count was recorded for this clone. The gene calls are TRBV28 and TRBJ2-1; 10 nucleotides match TRBD1. Trimming took 4 bases from V and 8 from J; bases not matched to a gene: 5. The CDR3 is 14 amino acids. CDR1 and CDR2 (germline): MDHEN, SYDVKM. DNA for the CDR3: TGTGCCAGCAGTTCCGGGACAGGGGTTGATGAGCAGTTCTTC. Translated, it gives CASSSGTGVDEQFF.

The V call is TRBV4-1, the J call TRBJ1-1; 10 bases match TRBD1. CDR1 and CDR2 from the germline V gene are MGHRA and YSYEKL. After removal of 3 bases from V and 8 bases from J, the junction contained 3 bases not matched to a gene. The CDR3 is 13 amino acids. CDR3 bases: TGCGCCAGCAGCCACGGGACAGGGGTCGAAGCTTTCTTT. It yields the protein CASSHGTGVEAFF.